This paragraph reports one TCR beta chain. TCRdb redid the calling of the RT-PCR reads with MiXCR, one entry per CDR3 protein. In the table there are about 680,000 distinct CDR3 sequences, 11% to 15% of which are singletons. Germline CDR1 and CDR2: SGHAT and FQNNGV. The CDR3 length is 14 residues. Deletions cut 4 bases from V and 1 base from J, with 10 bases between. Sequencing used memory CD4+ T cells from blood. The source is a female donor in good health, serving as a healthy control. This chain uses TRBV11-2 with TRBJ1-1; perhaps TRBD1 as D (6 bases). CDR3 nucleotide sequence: TGTGCCAGCAGCTATGGACAGCAGAACACTGAAGCTTTCTTT. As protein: CASSYGQQNTEAFF.